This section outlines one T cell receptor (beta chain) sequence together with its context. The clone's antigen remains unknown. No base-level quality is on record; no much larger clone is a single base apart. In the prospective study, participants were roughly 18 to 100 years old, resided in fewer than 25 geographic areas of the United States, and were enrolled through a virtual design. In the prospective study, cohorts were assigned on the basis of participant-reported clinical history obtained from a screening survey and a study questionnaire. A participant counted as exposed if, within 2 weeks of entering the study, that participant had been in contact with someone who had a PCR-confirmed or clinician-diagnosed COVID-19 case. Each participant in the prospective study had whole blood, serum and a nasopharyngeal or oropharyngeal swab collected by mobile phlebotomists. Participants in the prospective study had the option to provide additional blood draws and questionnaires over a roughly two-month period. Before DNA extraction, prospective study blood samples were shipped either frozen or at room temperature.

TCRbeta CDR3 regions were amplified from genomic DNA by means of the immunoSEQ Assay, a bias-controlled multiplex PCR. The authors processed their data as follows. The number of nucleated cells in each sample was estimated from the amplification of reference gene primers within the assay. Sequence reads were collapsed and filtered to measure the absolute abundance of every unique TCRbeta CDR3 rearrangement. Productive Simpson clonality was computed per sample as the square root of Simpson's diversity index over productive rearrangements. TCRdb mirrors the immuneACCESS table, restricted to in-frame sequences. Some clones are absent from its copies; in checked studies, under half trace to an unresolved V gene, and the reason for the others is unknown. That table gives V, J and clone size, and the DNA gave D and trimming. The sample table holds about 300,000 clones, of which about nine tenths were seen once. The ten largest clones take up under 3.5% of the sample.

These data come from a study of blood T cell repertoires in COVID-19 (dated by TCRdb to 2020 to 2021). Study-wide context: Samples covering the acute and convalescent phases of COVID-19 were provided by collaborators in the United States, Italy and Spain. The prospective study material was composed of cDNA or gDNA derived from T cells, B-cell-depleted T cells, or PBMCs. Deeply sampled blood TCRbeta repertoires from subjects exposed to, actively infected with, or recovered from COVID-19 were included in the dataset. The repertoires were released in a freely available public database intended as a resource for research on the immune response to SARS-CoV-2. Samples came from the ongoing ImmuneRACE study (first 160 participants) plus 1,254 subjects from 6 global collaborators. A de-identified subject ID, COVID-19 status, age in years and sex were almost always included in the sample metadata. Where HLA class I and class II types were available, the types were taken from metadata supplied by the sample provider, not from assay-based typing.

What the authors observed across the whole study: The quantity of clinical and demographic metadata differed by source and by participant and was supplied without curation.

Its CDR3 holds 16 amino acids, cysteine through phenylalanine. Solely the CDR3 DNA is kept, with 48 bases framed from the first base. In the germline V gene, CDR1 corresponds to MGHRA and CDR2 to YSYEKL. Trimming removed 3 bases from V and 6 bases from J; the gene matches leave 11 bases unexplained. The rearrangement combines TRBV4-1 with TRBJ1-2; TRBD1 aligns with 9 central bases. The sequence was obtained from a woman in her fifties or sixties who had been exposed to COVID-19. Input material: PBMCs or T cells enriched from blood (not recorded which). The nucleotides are TGCGCCAGCAGCCAGCTTCCGGGACAGGGAGGGGATGGCTACACCTTC. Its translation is CASSQLPGQGGDGYTF.